A selection of T cell receptor beta chains follows, all from one sample in a study of T cell responses to AZD1222 COVID-19 vaccine. The repertoire was sequenced with immunoSEQ multiplex PCR; TCRdb's copy has only in-frame clones and lacks some. Seen here are 130,000 or so clones, 80% to 90% observed once, and the top ten hold 2.5% to 3%. This specimen consisted of peripheral blood, obtained on day 0 of AZD1222 vaccination. These TCRs come from an adult in good health. CDR3s include the opening cysteine and the closing phenylalanine or tryptophan. The D gene is left open where the match is weak. Clone size appears in some rows only: once, few, many, or a class for an expanded clone.

j_call v_call clone_size d_call cdr3_nt cdr3_aa
TRBJ2-7 TRBV13 . . TGTGCCAGCAGCTTAGTGGACAGCCAATACGAGCAGTACTTC CASSLVDSQYEQYF
TRBJ1-2 TRBV9 . TRBD1 TGTGCCAGCACACAATCCGGGACAGGGGACGGCTACACCTTC CASTQSGTGDGYTF
TRBJ2-7 TRBV6-2/TRBV6-3 . . TGTGCCAGCAGTTACCCCGCGGGTCCCTACGAGCAGTACTTC CASSYPAGPYEQYF
TRBJ2-7 TRBV7-6 few . TGTGCCAGCAGCCCCATTGATGGCGAGCAGTACTTC CASSPIDGEQYF
TRBJ2-7 TRBV5-6 . TRBD1 TGTGCCAGCAGCTGGGGACAGGATTCCTACGAGCAGTACTTC CASSWGQDSYEQYF
TRBJ2-6 TRBV2 . TRBD1 TGTGCCAGCAGCAGGACAGGGCCCTCTGGGGCCAACGTCCTGACTTTC CASSRTGPSGANVLTF
TRBJ2-1 TRBV27 . . TGTGCCAGCAGAAGCCCAAAGGCCTCCAATGAGCAGTTCTTC CASRSPKASNEQFF
TRBJ1-5 TRBV7-9 . . TGTGCCAGCAGCTTAGGAGATCAGCCCCAGCATTTT CASSLGDQPQHF
TRBJ1-6 TRBV4-2 . TRBD1 TGTGCCAGCAGCCAGGTACCTAAGGGGGCGCTTAATTCACCCCTCCACTTT CASSQVPKGALNSPLHF
TRBJ1-1 TRBV6-6 few . TGTGCCAGCAGTGCCCGGGGGGGGTTCGCTGAAGCTTTCTTT CASSARGGFAEAFF
TRBJ2-7 TRBV12-3/TRBV12-4 . TRBD2 TGTGCCAGCAGTTTAGCGGGGGGGGTCGAGCAGTACTTC CASSLAGGVEQYF
TRBJ2-5 TRBV12-3/TRBV12-4 once . TGTGCCAGCAGTTTAAACAGGGCTGAGACCCAGTACTTC CASSLNRAETQYF
TRBJ1-2 TRBV5-5 . . TGTGCCAGCAGCTTGGGGGGACGACAGAGGAGTGGCTACACCTTC CASSLGGRQRSGYTF
TRBJ1-2 TRBV5-6 . . TGTGCCAGCAGCCGGCCGGCGGTGGGGACTAACTATGGCTACACCTTC CASSRPAVGTNYGYTF
TRBJ1-1 TRBV3-1/TRBV3-2 . . TGTGCCAGCAGCCAAGCCAGAGGACAGAGCCAAGCTTTCTTT CASSQARGQSQAFF
TRBJ2-1 TRBV5-1 . . TGCGCCAGCAGCTTGCACCAAACAGGCAATGAGCAGTTCTTC CASSLHQTGNEQFF
TRBJ1-2 TRBV19 . TRBD1 TGTGCCAGTAGTATAGAGACAGGGGTTCGCGGCTATGGCTACACCTTC CASSIETGVRGYGYTF
TRBJ2-1 TRBV19 . TRBD2 TGTGCCAGTAGTAAGGGTCCAGGTAGCGGGTTCAATGAGCAGTTCTTC CASSKGPGSGFNEQFF
TRBJ1-1 TRBV11-2 . . TGTGCCAGCAGCTTGGACGATTATGGAATACGCGGGACTGAAGCTTTCTTT CASSLDDYGIRGTEAFF
TRBJ1-2 TRBV10-3 . TRBD1 TGTGCCATCAGTGAGTGGGGACAGGGGAGGCCAAACTATGGCTACACCTTC CAISEWGQGRPNYGYTF
TRBJ2-3 TRBV18 . . TGTGCCAGCTCACCACGGGGGGCGCCCCTCACAGATACGCAGTATTTT CASSPRGAPLTDTQYF
TRBJ1-2 TRBV6-2/TRBV6-3 . . TGTGCCAGCAGTGTGGGTTTAGCCCGGGATAACTATGGCTACACCTTC CASSVGLARDNYGYTF
TRBJ1-1 TRBV9 . . TGTGCCAGCAGCGTCTTGAGTGGGCCGGGCTTACCGAACACTGAAGCTTTCTTT CASSVLSGPGLPNTEAFF
TRBJ1-4 TRBV28 . TRBD1 TGTGCCAGCAGAAACCCAGGGGGCGCCGGTGAAAAACTGTTTTTT CASRNPGGAGEKLFF
TRBJ1-2 TRBV3-1/TRBV3-2 . . TGTGCCAGCAGCCAAGATGAGATAGGGTACTATGGCTACACCTTC CASSQDEIGYYGYTF
TRBJ1-6 TRBV18 . TRBD1 TGTGCCAGCTCACCTGACAGGGTCAATTCACCCCTCCACTTT CASSPDRVNSPLHF
TRBJ1-2 TRBV15 . . TGTGCCACCAGCCTCCCGGGGGTTAACTATGGCTACACCTTC CATSLPGVNYGYTF
TRBJ2-7 TRBV27 . . TGTGCCAGCAGTTTACGTGGGACCTCAGCCCCCTACGAGCAGTACTTC CASSLRGTSAPYEQYF
TRBJ2-1 TRBV5-5 . . TGTGCCAGCAGCTTGAATCTTATCCCGTTCAATGAGCAGTTCTTC CASSLNLIPFNEQFF
TRBJ1-4 TRBV4-3 many . TGCGCCAGCAGCCCTCAAGCGGGGACGCTGAATGAAAAACTGTTTTTT CASSPQAGTLNEKLFF
TRBJ1-1 TRBV5-4 . TRBD1 TGTGCCAGCAGCTTGGCAGGGGGCGGGGGCACTGAAGCTTTCTTT CASSLAGGGGTEAFF
TRBJ1-2 TRBV7-9 . . TGTGCCAGCAGCTTAACGGGTGACTATGGCTACACCTTC CASSLTGDYGYTF